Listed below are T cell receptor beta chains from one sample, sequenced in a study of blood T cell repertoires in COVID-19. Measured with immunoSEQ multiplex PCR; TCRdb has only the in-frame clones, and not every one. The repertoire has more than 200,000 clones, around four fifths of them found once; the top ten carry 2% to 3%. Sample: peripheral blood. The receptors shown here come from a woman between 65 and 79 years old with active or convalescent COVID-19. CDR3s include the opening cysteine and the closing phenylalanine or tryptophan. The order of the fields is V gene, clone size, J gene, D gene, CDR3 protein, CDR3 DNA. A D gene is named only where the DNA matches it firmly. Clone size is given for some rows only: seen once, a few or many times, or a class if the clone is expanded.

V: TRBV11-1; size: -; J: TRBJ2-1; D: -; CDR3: CASSSLTQGSYNEQFF; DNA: TGTGCCAGCAGCTCGTTAACCCAGGGCTCCTACAATGAGCAGTTCTTC
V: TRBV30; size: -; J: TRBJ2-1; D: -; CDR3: CAWSVRRALIYYNEQFF; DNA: TGTGCCTGGAGTGTACGCAGGGCCCTCATCTATTACAATGAGCAGTTCTTC
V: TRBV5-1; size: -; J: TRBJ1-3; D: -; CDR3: CASSLNSPGNTIYF; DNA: TGCGCCAGCAGCTTGAACAGTCCGGGAAACACCATATATTTT
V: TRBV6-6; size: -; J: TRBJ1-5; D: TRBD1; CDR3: CASSPRGQGVGNQPQHF; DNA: TGTGCCAGCAGTCCGCGCGGACAGGGGGTAGGAAATCAGCCCCAGCATTTT
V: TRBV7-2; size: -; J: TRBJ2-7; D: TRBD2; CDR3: CASSTGTSRGEQYF; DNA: TGTGCCAGCAGCACTGGGACTAGCCGTGGCGAGCAGTACTTC
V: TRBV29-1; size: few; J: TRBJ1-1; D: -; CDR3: CSVPGLNTEAFF; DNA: TGCAGCGTTCCAGGGTTGAACACTGAAGCTTTCTTT
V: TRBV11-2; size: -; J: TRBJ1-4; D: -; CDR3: CASSFHATNEKLFF; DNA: TGTGCCAGCAGCTTTCATGCAACTAATGAAAAACTGTTTTTT
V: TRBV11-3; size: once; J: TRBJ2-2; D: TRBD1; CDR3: CASSLEGTGTTGELFF; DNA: TGTGCCAGCAGCTTAGAAGGGACAGGGACCACCGGGGAGCTGTTTTTT
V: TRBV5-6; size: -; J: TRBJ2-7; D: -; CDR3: CASSFAGGFFEQYF; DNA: TGTGCCAGCAGCTTCGCAGGGGGGTTTTTCGAGCAGTACTTC
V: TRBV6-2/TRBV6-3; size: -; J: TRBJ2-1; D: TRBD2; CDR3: CASSRRPTGGAPGNEQFF; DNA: TGTGCCAGCAGTCGGCGCCCCACCGGGGGGGCACCAGGCAATGAGCAGTTCTTC
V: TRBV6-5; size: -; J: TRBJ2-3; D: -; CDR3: CASTRGSFTDTQYF; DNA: TGTGCCAGCACACGGGGGAGTTTTACAGATACGCAGTATTTT
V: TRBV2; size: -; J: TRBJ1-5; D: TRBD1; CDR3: CASSDPTGFRNQPQHF; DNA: TGTGCCAGCAGTGACCCGACAGGGTTCCGTAATCAGCCCCAGCATTTT
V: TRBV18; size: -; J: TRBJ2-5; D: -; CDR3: CASSPFTEETQYF; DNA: TGTGCCAGCTCACCCTTTACAGAAGAGACCCAGTACTTC
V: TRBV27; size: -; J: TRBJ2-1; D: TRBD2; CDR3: CASSSPWEGYNEQFF; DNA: TGTGCCAGCAGCTCCCCCTGGGAGGGATACAATGAGCAGTTCTTC
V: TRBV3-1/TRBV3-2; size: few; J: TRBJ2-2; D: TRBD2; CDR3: CASSHPGTSGSGELFF; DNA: TGTGCCAGCAGCCATCCCGGGACTAGTGGTTCCGGGGAGCTGTTTTTT
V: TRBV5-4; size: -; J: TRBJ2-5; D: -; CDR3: CASTKGLQETQYF; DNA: TGTGCCAGCACCAAGGGGCTTCAAGAGACCCAGTACTTC
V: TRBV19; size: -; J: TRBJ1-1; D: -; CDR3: CASGGLRNTEAFF; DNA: TGTGCCAGTGGGGGACTGAGGAACACTGAAGCTTTCTTT
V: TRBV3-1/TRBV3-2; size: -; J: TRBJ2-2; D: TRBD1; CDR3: CASSQQTGPGELFF; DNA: TGTGCCAGCAGCCAACAGACAGGGCCCGGGGAGCTGTTTTTT
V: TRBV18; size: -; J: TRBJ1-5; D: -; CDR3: CASSPLGADQPQHF; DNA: TGTGCCAGCTCACCATTGGGGGCGGATCAGCCCCAGCATTTT
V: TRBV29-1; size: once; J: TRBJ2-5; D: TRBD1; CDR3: CSVEEGTGWKTQYF; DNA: TGCAGCGTTGAAGAGGGGACAGGGTGGAAGACCCAGTACTTC
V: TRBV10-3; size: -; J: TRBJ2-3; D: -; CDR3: CAIRGQEGLAGPLGDTQYF; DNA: TGTGCCATCAGGGGACAGGAGGGCCTAGCGGGACCCTTAGGAGATACGCAGTATTTT
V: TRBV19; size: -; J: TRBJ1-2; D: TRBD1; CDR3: CASRGQGNYGYTF; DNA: TGTGCCAGTAGAGGACAGGGTAACTATGGCTACACCTTC
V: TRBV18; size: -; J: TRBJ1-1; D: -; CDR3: CASSPEGRTEAFF; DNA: TGTGCCAGCTCACCCGAAGGGAGGACTGAAGCTTTCTTT
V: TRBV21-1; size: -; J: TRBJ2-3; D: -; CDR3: CASSKCCYRRGGFPDTQYF; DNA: TGTGCCAGCAGCAAATGTTGTTATCGGCGGGGCGGTTTCCCAGATACGCAGTATTTT
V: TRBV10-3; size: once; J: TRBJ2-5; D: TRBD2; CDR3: CAISGTSGQETQYF; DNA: TGTGCCATCAGCGGGACTAGCGGCCAAGAGACCCAGTACTTC
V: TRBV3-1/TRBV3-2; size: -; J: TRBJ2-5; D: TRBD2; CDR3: CASTVASGGQETQYF; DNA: TGTGCCAGCACGGTGGCTAGCGGGGGCCAAGAGACCCAGTACTTC
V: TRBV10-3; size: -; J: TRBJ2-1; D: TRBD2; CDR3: CAIRAGTRNEQFF; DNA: TGTGCCATCAGAGCCGGGACTAGGAATGAGCAGTTCTTC
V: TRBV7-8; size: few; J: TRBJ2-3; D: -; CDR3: CASSYQGSANTQYF; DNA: TGTGCCAGCAGCTATCAGGGTTCTGCCAATACGCAGTATTTT
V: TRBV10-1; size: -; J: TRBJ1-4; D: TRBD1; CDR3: CASSTTGLEKLFF; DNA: TGCGCCAGCAGTACGACAGGGCTGGAAAAACTGTTTTTT
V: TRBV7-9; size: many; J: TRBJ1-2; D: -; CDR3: CASSISSGARGYTF; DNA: TGTGCCAGCAGTATCTCCAGTGGGGCGCGAGGCTACACCTTC
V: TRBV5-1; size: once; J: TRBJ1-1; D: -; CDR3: CASSLTRSNTEAFF; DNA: TGCGCCAGCAGCCTAACCCGGTCAAACACTGAAGCTTTCTTT
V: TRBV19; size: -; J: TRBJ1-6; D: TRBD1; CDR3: CASSIDTGGLLYNSPLHF; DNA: TGTGCCAGTAGTATAGACACAGGGGGCCTCCTCTATAATTCACCCCTCCACTTT
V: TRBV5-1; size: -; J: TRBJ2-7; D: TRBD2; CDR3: CASSLGVAGVSEQYF; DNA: TGCGCCAGCAGCTTGGGAGTAGCGGGAGTATCTGAGCAGTACTTC
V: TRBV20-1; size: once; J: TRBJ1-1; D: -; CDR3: CSAREGFEAFF; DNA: TGCAGTGCTAGAGAGGGCTTTGAAGCTTTCTTT
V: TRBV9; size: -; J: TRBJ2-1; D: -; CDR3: CASSPATGFYNEQFF; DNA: TGTGCCAGCAGCCCAGCGACAGGATTCTACAATGAGCAGTTCTTC
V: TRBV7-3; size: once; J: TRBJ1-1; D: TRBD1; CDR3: CASSQTGGRVEAFF; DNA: TGTGCCAGCAGCCAAACAGGGGGGCGTGTTGAAGCTTTCTTT
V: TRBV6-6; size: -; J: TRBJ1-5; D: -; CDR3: CASSANSNQPQHF; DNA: TGTGCCAGCAGTGCGAATAGCAATCAGCCCCAGCATTTT
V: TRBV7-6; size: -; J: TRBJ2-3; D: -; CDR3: CASSLARVSTDTQYF; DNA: TGTGCCAGCAGCTTAGCCAGGGTTAGCACAGATACGCAGTATTTT
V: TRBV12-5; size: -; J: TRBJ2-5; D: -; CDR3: CASGYRAQETQYF; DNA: TGTGCTAGTGGCTACAGGGCCCAAGAGACCCAGTACTTC
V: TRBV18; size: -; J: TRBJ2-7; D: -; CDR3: CASSPPSGTSYEQYF; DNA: TGTGCCAGCTCACCACCTAGCGGAACGTCCTACGAGCAGTACTTC